These 3 T cell receptor beta chains came from one sample sequenced in a study of blood T cell repertoires in COVID-19. Generated by immunoSEQ multiplex PCR, the TCRdb table keeps only in-frame clones and is missing some. The profile shows approximately 80,000 clones, around three quarters of them singletons. Sequenced sample: peripheral blood. Every receptor here comes from a man aged 45 to 65 with active or convalescent COVID-19.

This clone has only a few counts. The rearrangement links TRBV2 to TRBJ2-7; a possible D gene is TRBD2 (6 bases). This CDR3 contains 15 residues. V lost 4 bases, J lost 0 bases, and 13 bases lay in between. Germline CDR1 SNHLY, CDR2 FYNNEI. CDR3 region: CASSVNSGGSYEQYF. The CDR3 DNA sequence: TGTGCCAGCAGTGTTAATAGCGGTGGCTCCTACGAGCAGTACTTC.

A single count supports this clone. V is TRBV25-1 and J is TRBJ2-5, with D maybe TRBD1 (5 bases). This CDR3 region has 13 residues. CDR1 and CDR2 (germline): MGHDK, SYGVNS. The ends were cut back, 3 bases at V and 2 bases at J, with 7 bases in the middle. CDR3 bases: TGTGCCAGCAGTGAGACAGAACAAGAGACCCAGTACTTC. Encoded protein: CASSETEQETQYF.

The V call is TRBV5-1, the J call TRBJ2-5; perhaps TRBD2 as D (5 bases). Germline V gene data show CDR1 as SGHRS and CDR2 as YFSETQ. This CDR3 is 15 amino acids long. V lost 9 bases and J 4 bases, leaving 22 bases between the germline ends. CDR3 coding DNA: TGCGCCACCCACACGGGGAAAGGAAGCGGAGAGACCCAGTACTTC. Its translation: CATHTGKGSGETQYF.